This entry concerns a single T cell receptor (beta chain). Looked up from germline, CDR1 is LGHNA and CDR2 is YSLEER. The junction had 4 bases not matched to a gene; V was cut back by 0 bases and J by 9 bases. This CDR3 has 13 amino acids. These data originate in a study of OX40 agonist ivuxolimab in advanced cancers. Data came from immunoSEQ multiplex PCR; TCRdb stores just in-frame clones and leaves some out. The sample records around 18,000 clones, 55% to 75% being singletons. V is TRBV4-3 and J is TRBJ1-1; TRBD1 matches 7 bases. The starting material was CD4+ or CD8+ T cells sorted from blood, obtained in a trial of the OX40 agonist ivuxolimab. The clonotype comes from an adult with an advanced solid tumor such as melanoma, head and neck, liver or kidney cancer. The CDR3 loop is CASSQDMGQKAFF. The CDR3 nucleotides read TGCGCCAGCAGCCAAGATATGGGACAGAAAGCTTTCTTT.